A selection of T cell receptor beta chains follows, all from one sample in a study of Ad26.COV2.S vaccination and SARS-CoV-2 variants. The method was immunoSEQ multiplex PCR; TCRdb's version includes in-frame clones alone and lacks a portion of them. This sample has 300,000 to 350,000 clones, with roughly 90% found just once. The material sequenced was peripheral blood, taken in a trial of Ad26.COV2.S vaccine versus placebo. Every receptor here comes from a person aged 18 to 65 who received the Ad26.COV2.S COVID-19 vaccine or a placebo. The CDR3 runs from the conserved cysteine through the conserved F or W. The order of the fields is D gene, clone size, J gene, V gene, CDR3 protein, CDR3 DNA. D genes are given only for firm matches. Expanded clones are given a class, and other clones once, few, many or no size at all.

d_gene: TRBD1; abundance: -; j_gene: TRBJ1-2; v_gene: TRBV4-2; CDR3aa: CASSEGQGIPYGYTF; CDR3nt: TGTGCCAGCAGCGAGGGACAGGGTATTCCCTATGGCTACACCTTC
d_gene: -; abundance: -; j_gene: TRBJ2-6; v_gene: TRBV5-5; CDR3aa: CASSLIQGAGANVLTF; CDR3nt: TGTGCCAGCAGCCTTATACAGGGAGCCGGGGCCAACGTCCTGACTTTC
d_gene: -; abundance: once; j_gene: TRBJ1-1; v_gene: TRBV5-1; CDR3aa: CASSSGRNTEAFF; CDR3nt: TGCGCCAGCAGCTCTGGACGGAACACTGAAGCTTTCTTT
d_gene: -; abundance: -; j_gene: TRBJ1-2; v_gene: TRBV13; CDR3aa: CASSRGATGLNYGYTF; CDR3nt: TGTGCCAGCAGCAGGGGGGCTACAGGGCTTAACTATGGCTACACCTTC
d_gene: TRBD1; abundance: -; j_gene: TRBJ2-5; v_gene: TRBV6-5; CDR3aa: CASSSQGQGVETQYF; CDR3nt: TGTGCCAGCAGTTCTCAGGGACAGGGTGTGGAGACCCAGTACTTC
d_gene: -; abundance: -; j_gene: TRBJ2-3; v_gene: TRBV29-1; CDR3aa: CSVEETDTQYF; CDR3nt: TGCAGCGTTGAAGAGACAGATACGCAGTATTTT
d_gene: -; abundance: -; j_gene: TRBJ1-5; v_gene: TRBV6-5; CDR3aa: CASSSSGGGPQHF; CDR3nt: TGTGCCAGCAGTTCCAGCGGAGGAGGGCCCCAGCATTTT
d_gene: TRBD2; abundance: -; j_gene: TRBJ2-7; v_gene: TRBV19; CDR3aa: CATSAGGPYEQYF; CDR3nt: TGTGCCACCTCAGCGGGAGGGCCCTACGAGCAGTACTTC
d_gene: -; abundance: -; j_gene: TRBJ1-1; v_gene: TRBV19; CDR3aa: CASSTMTGNTEAFF; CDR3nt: TGTGCCAGTAGTACCATGACGGGGAACACTGAAGCTTTCTTT
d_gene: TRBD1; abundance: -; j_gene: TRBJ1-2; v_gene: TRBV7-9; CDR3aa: CASSPRTGYNYGYTF; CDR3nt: TGTGCCAGCAGCCCTCGGACAGGGTACAACTATGGCTACACCTTC
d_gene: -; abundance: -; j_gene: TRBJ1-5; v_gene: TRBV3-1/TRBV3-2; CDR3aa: CASSQGRGNQPQHF; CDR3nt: TGTGCCAGCAGCCAAGGCAGGGGCAATCAGCCCCAGCATTTT
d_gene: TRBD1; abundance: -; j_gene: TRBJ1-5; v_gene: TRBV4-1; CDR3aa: CASSQGIRGRRNQPQHF; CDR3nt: TGCGCCAGCAGCCAAGGGATAAGGGGGCGCCGGAATCAGCCCCAGCATTTT
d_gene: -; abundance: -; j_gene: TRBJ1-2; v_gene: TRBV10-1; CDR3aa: CASRKTAHPSNYGYTF; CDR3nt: TGCGCCAGCAGAAAGACAGCCCATCCATCTAACTATGGCTACACCTTC
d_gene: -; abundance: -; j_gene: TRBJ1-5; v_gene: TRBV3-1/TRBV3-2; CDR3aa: CASSQGISMVQPQHF; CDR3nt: TGTGCCAGCAGCCAGGGGATCTCAATGGTTCAGCCCCAGCATTTT
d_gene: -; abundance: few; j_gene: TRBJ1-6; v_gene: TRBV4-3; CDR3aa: CASSQDQTANNSPLHF; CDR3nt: TGCGCCAGCAGCCAAGATCAGACGGCCAATAATTCACCCCTCCACTTT
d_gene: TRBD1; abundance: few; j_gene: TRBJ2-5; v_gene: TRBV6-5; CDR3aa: CASSTYQGALETQYF; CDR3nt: TGTGCCAGCAGTACTTACCAGGGGGCTCTAGAGACCCAGTACTTC
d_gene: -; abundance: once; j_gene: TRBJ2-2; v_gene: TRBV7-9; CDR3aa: CASSPHPSGELFF; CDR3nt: TGTGCCAGCAGCCCCCACCCCTCCGGGGAGCTGTTTTTT
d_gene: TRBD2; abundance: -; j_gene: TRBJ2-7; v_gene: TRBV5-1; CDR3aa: CASSILAGSTYEQYF; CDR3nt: TGCGCCAGCAGCATTTTAGCGGGATCTACCTACGAGCAGTACTTC
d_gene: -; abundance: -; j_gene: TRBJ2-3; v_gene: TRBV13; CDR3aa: CASSMRREDPTDTQYF; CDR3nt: TGTGCCAGCAGTATGCGACGTGAAGACCCCACAGATACGCAGTATTTT
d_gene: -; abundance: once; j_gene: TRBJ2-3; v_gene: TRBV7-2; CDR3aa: CASNPGSTDTQYF; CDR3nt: TGTGCCAGCAACCCCGGGAGCACAGATACGCAGTATTTT
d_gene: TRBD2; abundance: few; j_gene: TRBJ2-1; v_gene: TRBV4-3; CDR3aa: CASSQESAGGYNEQFF; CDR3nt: TGCGCCAGCAGCCAAGAATCTGCGGGGGGGTACAATGAGCAGTTCTTC
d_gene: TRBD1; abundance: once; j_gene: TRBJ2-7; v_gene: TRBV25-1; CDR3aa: CASRGQGTYEQYF; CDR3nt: TGTGCCAGCAGAGGACAGGGGACCTACGAGCAGTACTTC
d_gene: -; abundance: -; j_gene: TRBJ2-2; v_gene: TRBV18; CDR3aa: CASSPLSTARNGELFF; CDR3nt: TGTGCCAGCTCACCTCTATCGACAGCCCGGAACGGGGAGCTGTTTTTT
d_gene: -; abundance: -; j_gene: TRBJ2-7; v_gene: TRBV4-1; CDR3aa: CASSQVGEAYEQYF; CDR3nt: TGCGCCAGCAGCCAAGTCGGGGAGGCCTACGAGCAGTACTTC
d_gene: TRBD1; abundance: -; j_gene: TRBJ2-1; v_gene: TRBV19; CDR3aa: CASSIGPGGYNEQFF; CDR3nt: TGTGCCAGTAGTATTGGGCCAGGGGGTTACAATGAGCAGTTCTTC
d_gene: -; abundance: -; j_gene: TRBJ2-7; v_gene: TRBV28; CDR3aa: CATIKGSSYEQYF; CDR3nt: TGTGCCACCATCAAGGGTAGCTCCTACGAGCAGTACTTC
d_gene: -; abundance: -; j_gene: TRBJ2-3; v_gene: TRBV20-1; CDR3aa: CSARVGDTQYF; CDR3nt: TGCAGTGCTAGGGTCGGAGATACGCAGTATTTT
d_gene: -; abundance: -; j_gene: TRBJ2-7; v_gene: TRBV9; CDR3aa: CASSPRDTYSYEQYF; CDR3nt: TGTGCCAGCAGCCCTCGGGACACCTACTCCTACGAGCAGTACTTC
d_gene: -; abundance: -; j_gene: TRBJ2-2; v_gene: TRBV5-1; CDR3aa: CASSNLGSGELFF; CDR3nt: TGCGCCAGCAGCAACCTGGGGTCCGGGGAGCTGTTTTTT
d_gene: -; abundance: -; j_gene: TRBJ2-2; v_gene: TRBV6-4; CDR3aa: CASSPTGLRNTGELFF; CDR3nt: TGTGCCAGCAGTCCCACCGGGCTCCGAAACACCGGGGAGCTGTTTTTT
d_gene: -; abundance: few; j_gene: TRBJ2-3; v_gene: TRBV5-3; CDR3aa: CARRALVDTQYF; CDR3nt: TGTGCCAGAAGGGCCTTGGTGGATACGCAGTATTTT
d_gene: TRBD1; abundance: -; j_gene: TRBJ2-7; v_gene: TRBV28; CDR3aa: CASSFTRWDRGPQSEQYF; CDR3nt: TGTGCCAGCAGTTTTACCAGGTGGGACAGGGGGCCCCAATCCGAGCAGTACTTC
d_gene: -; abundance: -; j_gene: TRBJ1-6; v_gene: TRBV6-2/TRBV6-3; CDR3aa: CASGLLHTGKSPLHF; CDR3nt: TGTGCCAGCGGTTTACTACATACAGGGAAATCACCCCTCCACTTT
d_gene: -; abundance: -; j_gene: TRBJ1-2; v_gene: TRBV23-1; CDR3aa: CASSRYRDVHYGYTF; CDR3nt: TGCGCCAGCAGTCGATACAGGGACGTCCACTATGGCTACACCTTC
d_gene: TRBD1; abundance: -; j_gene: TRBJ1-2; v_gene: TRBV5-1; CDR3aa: CASSLFYRDRSSGYTF; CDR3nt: TGCGCCAGCAGCCTTTTTTACCGGGACAGGTCAAGTGGCTACACCTTC
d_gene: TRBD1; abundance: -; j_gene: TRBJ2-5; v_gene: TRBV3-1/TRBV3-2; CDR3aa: CASSQVGTGEETQYF; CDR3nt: TGTGCCAGCAGCCAAGTCGGGACAGGGGAAGAGACCCAGTACTTC
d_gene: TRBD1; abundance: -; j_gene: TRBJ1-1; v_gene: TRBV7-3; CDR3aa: CASSLTGGDEASEAFF; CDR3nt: TGTGCCAGCAGCTTGACAGGGGGGGACGAAGCATCTGAAGCTTTCTTT
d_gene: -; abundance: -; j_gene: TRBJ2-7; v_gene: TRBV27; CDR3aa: CASSPGSYEATIYEQYF; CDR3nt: TGTGCCAGCAGTCCAGGGTCCTACGAGGCGACCATTTACGAGCAGTACTTC
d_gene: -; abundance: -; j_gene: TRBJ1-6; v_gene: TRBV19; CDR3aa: CASSIRAPRVGSPLHF; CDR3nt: TGTGCCAGTAGTATAAGGGCCCCCAGGGTCGGTTCACCCCTCCACTTT
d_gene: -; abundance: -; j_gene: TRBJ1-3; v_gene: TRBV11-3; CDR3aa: CASSLDGTTGNTIYF; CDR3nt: TGTGCCAGCAGCTTAGACGGGACAACGGGAAACACCATATATTTT